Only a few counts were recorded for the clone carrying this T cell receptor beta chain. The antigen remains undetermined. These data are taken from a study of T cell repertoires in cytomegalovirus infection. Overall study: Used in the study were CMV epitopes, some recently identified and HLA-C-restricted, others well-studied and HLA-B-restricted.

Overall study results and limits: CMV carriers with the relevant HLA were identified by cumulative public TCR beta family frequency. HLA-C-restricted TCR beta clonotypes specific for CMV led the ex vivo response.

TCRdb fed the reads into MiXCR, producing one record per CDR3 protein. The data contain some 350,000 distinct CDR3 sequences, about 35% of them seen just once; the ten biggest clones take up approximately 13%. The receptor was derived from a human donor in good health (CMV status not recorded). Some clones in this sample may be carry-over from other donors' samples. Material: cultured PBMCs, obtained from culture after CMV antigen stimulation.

In DNA, the CDR3 is TGTGCCAGCAGCCCCCGCGGGACAGGGTCTGGAAACACCATATATTTT. It encodes CASSPRGTGSGNTIYF. The chain couples TRBV7-2 to TRBJ1-3, with 9 bases matching TRBD1. The trim removed 5 bases at V and 1 base at J, leaving 6 bases unmatched. The CDR3 is 16 residues long. Per the germline V gene, CDR1 is SGHTA and CDR2 is FQGNSA.